This T cell receptor (beta chain) derives from a study of shared clonotypes between healthy human individuals. Study-wide results and caveats: Rarefaction showed sorted-subset sequencing was incomplete despite large depth.

Repertoires were generated with immunoSEQ multiplex PCR, while TCRdb's copy carries only in-frame clones and drops some. Seen here are about 700,000 clones, 90% to 95% observed once, and the top ten hold about a quarter. The naive CD8 subset, CD45RO-negative cells positively selected for CCR7, excluded terminally differentiated effector memory CD45RA+ cells. For this clone: Its antigen is not known.

The sequenced sample consisted of naive CD8+ T cells sorted from blood. This sequence was found in a man aged 30-40 years in good health.

In DNA, the CDR3 is TGTGCCAGTAGTATACGGCCCCTAGCTTATACGAACACCGGGGAGCTGTTTTTT. This codes for CASSIRPLAYTNTGELFF. J is TRBJ2-2 and V is TRBV19; D perhaps matches TRBD2 (5 bases). In germline, CDR1 is LNHDA, CDR2 SQIVND (reference sequence). This CDR3 has 18 residues. Trimming removed 2 bases at V and 0 bases at J, with 16 bases between.